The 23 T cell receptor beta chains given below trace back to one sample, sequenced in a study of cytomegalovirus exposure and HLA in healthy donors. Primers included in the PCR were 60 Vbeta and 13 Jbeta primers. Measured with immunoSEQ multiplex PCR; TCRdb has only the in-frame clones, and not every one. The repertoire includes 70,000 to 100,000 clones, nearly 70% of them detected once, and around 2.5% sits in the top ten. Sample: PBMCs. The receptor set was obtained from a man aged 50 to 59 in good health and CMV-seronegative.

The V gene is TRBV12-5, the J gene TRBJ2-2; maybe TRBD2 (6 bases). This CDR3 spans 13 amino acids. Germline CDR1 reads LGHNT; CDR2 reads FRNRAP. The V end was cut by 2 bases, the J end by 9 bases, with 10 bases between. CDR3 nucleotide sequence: TGTGCTAGTGGTTTGCAGGGAGGCAGGGAGCTGTTTTTT. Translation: CASGLQGGRELFF.

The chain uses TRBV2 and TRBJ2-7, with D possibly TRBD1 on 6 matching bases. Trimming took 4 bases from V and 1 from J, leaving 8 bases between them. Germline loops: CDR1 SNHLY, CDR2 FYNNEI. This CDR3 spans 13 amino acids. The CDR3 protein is CASSGTESYEQYV. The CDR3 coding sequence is TGTGCCAGCAGTGGGACAGAGTCCTACGAGCAGTACGTC.

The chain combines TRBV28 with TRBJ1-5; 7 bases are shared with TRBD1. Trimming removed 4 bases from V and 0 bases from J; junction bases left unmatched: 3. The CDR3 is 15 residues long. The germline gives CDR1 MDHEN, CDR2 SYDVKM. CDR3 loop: CASSSQGISNQPQHF. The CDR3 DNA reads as TGTGCCAGCAGTTCACAGGGGATTAGCAATCAGCCCCAGCATTTT.

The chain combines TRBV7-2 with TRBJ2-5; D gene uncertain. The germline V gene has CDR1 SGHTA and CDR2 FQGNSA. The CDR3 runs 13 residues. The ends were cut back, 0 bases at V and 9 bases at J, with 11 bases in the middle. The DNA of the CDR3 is TGTGCCAGCAGCTTAGCTAGGCTAGGAGCCCAGTACTTC. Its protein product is CASSLARLGAQYF.

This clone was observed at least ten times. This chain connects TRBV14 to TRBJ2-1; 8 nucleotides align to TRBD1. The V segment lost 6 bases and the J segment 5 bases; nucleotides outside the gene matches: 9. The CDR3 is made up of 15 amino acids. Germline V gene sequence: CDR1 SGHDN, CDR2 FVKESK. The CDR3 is CASSGYRGTHNEQFF. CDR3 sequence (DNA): TGTGCCAGCAGTGGGTACAGGGGGACCCACAATGAGCAGTTCTTC.

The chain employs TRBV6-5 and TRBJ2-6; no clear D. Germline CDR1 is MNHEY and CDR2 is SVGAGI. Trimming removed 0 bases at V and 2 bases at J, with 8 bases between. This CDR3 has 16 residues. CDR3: CASSYSITPGANVLTF. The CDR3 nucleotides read TGTGCCAGCAGTTACTCGATAACACCTGGGGCCAACGTCCTGACTTTC.

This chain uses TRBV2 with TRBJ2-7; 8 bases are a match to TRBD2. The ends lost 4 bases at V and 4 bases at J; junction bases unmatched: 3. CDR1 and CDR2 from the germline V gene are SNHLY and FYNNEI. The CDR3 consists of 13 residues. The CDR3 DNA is TGTGCCAGCAGTGCACTAGCGGATTACGAGCAGTACGTC. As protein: CASSALADYEQYV.

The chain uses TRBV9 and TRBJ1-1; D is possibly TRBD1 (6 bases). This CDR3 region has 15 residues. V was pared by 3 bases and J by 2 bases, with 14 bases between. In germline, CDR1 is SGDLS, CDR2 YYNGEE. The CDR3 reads CASSAVLRGNTEAFF. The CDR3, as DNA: TGTGCCAGCAGCGCCGTACTCAGGGGTAACACTGAAGCTTTCTTT.

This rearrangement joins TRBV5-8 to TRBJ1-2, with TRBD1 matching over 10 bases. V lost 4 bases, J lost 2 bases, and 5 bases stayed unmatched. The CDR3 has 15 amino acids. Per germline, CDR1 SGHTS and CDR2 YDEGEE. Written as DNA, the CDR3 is TGTGCCAGCAGCGCCCCGGGACAGGGGAACTATGGCTACACCTTC. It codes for CASSAPGQGNYGYTF.

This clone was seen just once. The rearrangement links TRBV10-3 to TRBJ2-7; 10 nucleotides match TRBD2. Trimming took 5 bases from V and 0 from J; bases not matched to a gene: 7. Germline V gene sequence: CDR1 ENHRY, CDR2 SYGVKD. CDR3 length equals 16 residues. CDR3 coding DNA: TGTGCCATCAGTTCCTCTAGCGGGGGAAGCTCCTACGAGCAGTACTTC. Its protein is CAISSSSGGSSYEQYF.

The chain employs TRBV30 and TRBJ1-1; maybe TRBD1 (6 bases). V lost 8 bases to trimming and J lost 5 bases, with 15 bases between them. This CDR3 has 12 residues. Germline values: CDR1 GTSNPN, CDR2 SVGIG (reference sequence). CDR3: CASPGVGTEAFF. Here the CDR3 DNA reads TGTGCCAGTCCAGGGGTCGGTACTGAAGCTTTCTTT.

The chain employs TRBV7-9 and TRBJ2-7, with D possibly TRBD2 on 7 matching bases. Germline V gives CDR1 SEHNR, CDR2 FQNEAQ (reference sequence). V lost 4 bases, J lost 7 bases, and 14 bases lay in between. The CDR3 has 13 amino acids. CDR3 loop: CASSSLKGGEQYV. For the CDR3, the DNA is TGTGCCAGCAGCTCACTTAAGGGGGGGGAGCAGTACGTC.

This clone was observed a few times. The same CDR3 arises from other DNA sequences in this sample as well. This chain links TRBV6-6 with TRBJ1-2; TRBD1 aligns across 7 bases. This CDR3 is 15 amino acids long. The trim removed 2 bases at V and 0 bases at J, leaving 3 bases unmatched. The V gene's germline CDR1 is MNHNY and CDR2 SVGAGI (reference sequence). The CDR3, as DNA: TGTGCCAGCAGTTACAACAGGGGCCCTAACTATGGCTACACCTTC. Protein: CASSYNRGPNYGYTF.

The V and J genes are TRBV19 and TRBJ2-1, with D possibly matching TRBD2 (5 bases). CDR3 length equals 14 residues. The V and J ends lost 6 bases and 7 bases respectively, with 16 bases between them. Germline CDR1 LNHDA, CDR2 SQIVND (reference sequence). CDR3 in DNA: TGTGCCAGTAGATCCCGGCTAGCCGAGAATGAGCAGTTCTTC. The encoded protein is CASRSRLAENEQFF.

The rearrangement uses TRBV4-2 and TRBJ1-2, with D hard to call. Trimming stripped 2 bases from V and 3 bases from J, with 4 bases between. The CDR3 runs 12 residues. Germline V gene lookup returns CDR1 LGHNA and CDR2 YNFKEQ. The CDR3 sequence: CASSQSDYGYTF. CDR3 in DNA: TGTGCCAGCAGCCAATCAGACTATGGCTACACCTTC.

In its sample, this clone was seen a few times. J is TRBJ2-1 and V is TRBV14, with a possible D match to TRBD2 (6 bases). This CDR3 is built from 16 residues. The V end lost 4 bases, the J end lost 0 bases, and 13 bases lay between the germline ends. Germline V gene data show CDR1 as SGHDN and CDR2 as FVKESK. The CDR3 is CASSPSRGSSYNEQFF. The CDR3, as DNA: TGTGCCAGCAGCCCCTCCCGGGGGAGCTCCTACAATGAGCAGTTCTTC. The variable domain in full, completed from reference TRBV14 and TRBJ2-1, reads EAGVTQFPSHSVIEKGQTVTLRCDPISGHDNLYWYRRVMGKEIKFLLHFVKESKQDESGMPNNRFLAERTGGTYSTLKVQPAELEDSGVYFCASSPSRGSSYNEQFFGPGTRLTVL.

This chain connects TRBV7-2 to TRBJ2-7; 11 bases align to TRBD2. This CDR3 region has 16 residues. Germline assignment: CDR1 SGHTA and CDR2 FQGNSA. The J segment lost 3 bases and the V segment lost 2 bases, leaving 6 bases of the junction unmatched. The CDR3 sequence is CASSLSPSGGHYEQYF. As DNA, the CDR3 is TGTGCCAGCAGCTTATCTCCTAGCGGGGGGCACTACGAGCAGTACTTC. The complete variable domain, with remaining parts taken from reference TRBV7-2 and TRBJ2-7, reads GAGVSQSPSNKVTEKGKDVELRCDPISGHTALYWYRQSLGQGLEFLIYFQGNSAPDKSGLPSDRFSAERTGGSVSTLTIQRTQQEDSAVYLCASSLSPSGGHYEQYFGPGTRLTVT.

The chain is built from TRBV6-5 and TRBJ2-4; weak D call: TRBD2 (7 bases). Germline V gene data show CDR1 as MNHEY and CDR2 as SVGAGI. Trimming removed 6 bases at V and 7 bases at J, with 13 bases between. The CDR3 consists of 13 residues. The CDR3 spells CASREQGGNIQYF. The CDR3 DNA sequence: TGTGCCAGCAGAGAACAGGGAGGGAACATTCAGTACTTC.

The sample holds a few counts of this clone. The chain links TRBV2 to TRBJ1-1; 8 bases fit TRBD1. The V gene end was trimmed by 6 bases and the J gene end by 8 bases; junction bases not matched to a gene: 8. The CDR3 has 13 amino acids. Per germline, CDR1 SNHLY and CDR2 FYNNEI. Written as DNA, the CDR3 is TGTGCCAGCAGCGGGACAGGAGTAACCGAAGCTTTCTTT. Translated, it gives CASSGTGVTEAFF.

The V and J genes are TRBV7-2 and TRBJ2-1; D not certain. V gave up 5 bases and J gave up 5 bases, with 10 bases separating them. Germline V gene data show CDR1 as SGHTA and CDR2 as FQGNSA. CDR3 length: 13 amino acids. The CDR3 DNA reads TGTGCCAGCAGCGTCCGACGGGACAATGAGCAGTTCTTC. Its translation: CASSVRRDNEQFF.

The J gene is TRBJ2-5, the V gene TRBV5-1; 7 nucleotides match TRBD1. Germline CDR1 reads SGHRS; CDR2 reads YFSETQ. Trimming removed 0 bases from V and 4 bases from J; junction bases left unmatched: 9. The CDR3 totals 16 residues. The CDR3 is CASSLAAGGVGETQYF. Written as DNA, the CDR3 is TGCGCCAGCAGCTTGGCGGCAGGGGGTGTTGGAGAGACCCAGTACTTC.

The CDR3 protein is CASGPGAETQYF. CDR3 nucleotide sequence: TGCGCCAGCGGGCCAGGTGCGGAGACCCAGTACTTC. The rearrangement joins TRBV5-1 to TRBJ2-5; D unclear. The germline V and J ends were trimmed by 7 bases and 5 bases, with 12 bases remaining between them. CDR3 length equals 12 residues. The germline gives CDR1 SGHRS, CDR2 YFSETQ.

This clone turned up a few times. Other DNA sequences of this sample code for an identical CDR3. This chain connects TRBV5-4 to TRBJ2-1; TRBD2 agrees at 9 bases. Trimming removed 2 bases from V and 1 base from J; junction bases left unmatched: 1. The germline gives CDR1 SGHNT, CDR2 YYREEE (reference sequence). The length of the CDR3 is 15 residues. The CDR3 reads CASSFSGGSYNEQFF. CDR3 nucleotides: TGTGCCAGCAGCTTTAGCGGGGGTTCCTACAATGAGCAGTTCTTC.